Listed here are 20 T cell receptor beta chains from one sample, sequenced in a study of T-cell reconstitution after alpha-beta-depleted transplantation in children. Unique molecular identifiers featured in how the TCRbeta library was prepared. TCRdb processed the PCR reads anew with MiXCR; each CDR3 protein has one entry. The sample contains over 300,000 distinct CDR3 sequences, about 9.4% of which appear only once. The specimen comprised PBMCs from the stem cell graft donor, sampled from the stem cell graft. The origin of the receptors is a human donor who donated a stem cell graft to a child with acute lymphoblastic leukemia.

This clonotype has only a few counts. V gene TRBV5-1 combines with J gene TRBJ2-1, with D perhaps TRBD2 (6 bases). In germline, CDR1 is SGHRS, CDR2 YFSETQ. The CDR3 runs to 14 residues. The V end lost 2 bases, the J end lost 9 bases, and 15 bases lay between the germline ends. CDR3 residues: CASSFRDSPSEQFF. DNA of the CDR3: TGCGCCAGCAGCTTCCGGGACTCCCCCAGTGAGCAGTTCTTC.

This clonotype was observed at least ten times. This chain's CDR3 is CASSGQAQDTQYF. The DNA for the CDR3 is TGTGCCAGCAGCGGACAGGCCCAAGATACGCAGTATTTT. The V call is TRBV9, the J call TRBJ2-3, with TRBD1 as a possible D gene (6 bases). Germline CDR1 SGDLS, CDR2 YYNGEE. V dropped 3 bases and J dropped 5 bases, with 10 bases sitting between them. This CDR3 is 13 amino acids long. The whole variable domain, filled in from reference TRBV9 and TRBJ2-3, reads DSGVTQTPKHLITATGQRVTLRCSPRSGDLSVYWYQQSLDQGLQFLIQYYNGEERAKGNILERFSAQQFPDLHSELNLSSLELGDSALYFCASSGQAQDTQYFGPGTRLTVL.

This clonotype was seen a few times. The rearrangement links TRBV20-1 to TRBJ2-7, with D unresolved. The germline V gene encodes CDR1 DFQATT and CDR2 SNEGSKA (reference sequence). V lost 2 bases and J 5 bases, leaving 19 bases between the germline ends. CDR3 length: 15 amino acids. Here the CDR3 DNA reads TGCAGTGCTAGATCCCGACGGCACCCCCTCCACGAGCAGTACTTC. The encoded protein is CSARSRRHPLHEQYF.

Many counts were recorded for this clonotype. V and J are TRBV12-3 or TRBV12-4 and TRBJ2-7; D remains unclear. This CDR3 is built from 12 residues. V shed 2 bases and J shed 3 bases, with 5 bases lying between them. CDR3 nucleotides: TGTGCCAGCAGTTTATCGGGCTACGAGCAGTACTTC. Translated: CASSLSGYEQYF.

In the case of this clonotype: This could be a read error, since a much larger clone is one nucleotide away. The chain links TRBV2 to TRBJ2-5; 7 bases agree with TRBD2. This CDR3 region has 19 residues. The germline V gene encodes CDR1 SNHLY and CDR2 FYNNEI. V gave up 8 bases and J gave up 2 bases; unmatched junction bases: 23. Written as DNA, the CDR3 is TGTGCCAGCTGTTTTGGGGCTAGCGGCCTTAATGAGGCTCAAGAGACCCAGTACTTC. Protein sequence: CASCFGASGLNEAQETQYF.

This clonotype was seen only a few times. This sequence joins TRBV27 and TRBJ2-3; 10 positions agree with TRBD2. This CDR3 contains 17 residues. The J segment lost 4 bases and the V segment lost 6 bases, leaving 13 bases of the junction unmatched. CDR1 is MNHEY, CDR2 SMNVEV, per germline (reference sequence). CDR3 protein: CASRDSGRHRGADTQYF. DNA for the CDR3: TGTGCCAGCAGAGATAGCGGGAGGCACAGGGGTGCAGATACGCAGTATTTT.

This clonotype has a count of ten or more. The gene calls are TRBV5-1 and TRBJ2-1; 7 bases align to TRBD1. Germline assignment: CDR1 SGHRS and CDR2 YFSETQ. V shed 0 bases and J 4 bases; nucleotides not matched to a gene: 7. This CDR3 is 16 amino acids long. CDR3 protein: CASSLGGLQGYNEQFF. The CDR3 nucleotides read TGCGCCAGCAGCTTGGGCGGGTTACAGGGGTACAATGAGCAGTTCTTC.

This clonotype was picked up many times. This sequence joins TRBV15 and TRBJ1-1; TRBD1 aligns across 9 bases. V was pared by 0 bases and J by 6 bases, with 5 bases of the junction left unmatched. Germline CDR1 and CDR2: LNHNV and YYDKDF (reference sequence). The CDR3 runs 15 residues. This chain's CDR3 is CATSREKGQGPEAFF. Written as DNA, the CDR3 is TGTGCCACCAGCAGAGAAAAGGGACAGGGCCCTGAAGCTTTCTTT.

The V gene is TRBV7-8, the J gene TRBJ2-6, with a weak D call TRBD1 (6 bases). The CDR3 spans 18 residues. Trimming left V 4 bases short and J 0 bases short, with 16 bases between. Looked up from germline, CDR1 is SGHVS and CDR2 is FQNEAQ. The CDR3: CASSSVQGEVSGANVLTF. The CDR3 DNA follows: TGTGCCAGCAGCTCAGTACAGGGAGAGGTCTCTGGGGCCAACGTCCTGACTTTC. Based on the CDR3 plus reference TRBV7-8 and TRBJ2-6, the full variable domain is GAGVSQSPRYKVAKRGQDVALRCDPISGHVSLFWYQQALGQGPEFLTYFQNEAQLDKSGLPSDRFFAERPEGSVSTLKIQRTQQEDSAVYLCASSSVQGEVSGANVLTFGAGSRLTVL.

This clonotype was counted a few times. V and J are TRBV20-1 and TRBJ1-1; no clear D gene. The CDR3 has 13 residues. CDR1 is DFQATT, CDR2 SNEGSKA, per germline (reference sequence). V was cut by 5 bases and J by 4 bases, with 14 bases left in between. The CDR3 DNA follows: TGCAGTGCTGAAAGGGCAGGCTTCACTGAAGCTTTCTTT. It specifies CSAERAGFTEAFF.

The rearrangement joins TRBV7-8 to TRBJ2-2, with D tentatively TRBD1 or TRBD2 (7 bases each). The germline V and J ends were trimmed by 5 bases and 1 base, with 17 bases remaining between them. Germline CDR1 is SGHVS and CDR2 is FQNEAQ. The CDR3 is 17 amino acids. This CDR3 reads CASSQGRGPGNTGELFF. The CDR3 region has the DNA TGTGCCAGCAGCCAGGGGAGGGGGCCCGGGAACACCGGGGAGCTGTTTTTT.

This clonotype was seen repeatedly, ten times or more. The gene calls are TRBV20-1 and TRBJ2-1, with 11 bases aligning to TRBD2. Germline CDR1 and CDR2: DFQATT and SNEGSKA (reference sequence). Trimming at V came to 6 bases and at J to 5 bases, leaving 9 bases not matched to a gene. The CDR3 is made up of 15 amino acids. The CDR3 sequence is CSADSSGRPDNEQFF. Written as DNA, the CDR3 is TGCAGTGCCGATTCTAGCGGGAGGCCAGACAATGAGCAGTTCTTC.

In this sample, this clonotype turned up a few times. The chain couples TRBV12-3 or TRBV12-4 to TRBJ1-2, with 7 bases identical to TRBD1. The CDR3 is 14 amino acids. Trimming cost V 6 bases and J 7 bases; bases outside gene matches: 11. The CDR3 DNA reads TGTGCCAGCAGCCGTATGACAGGGAGCGGTGGCTACACCTTC. This gives the protein CASSRMTGSGGYTF.

This chain links TRBV5-4 with TRBJ2-2; possible D gene TRBD2, 5 bases. V was pared by 1 base and J by 2 bases, with 15 bases between. Germline V gene data show CDR1 as SGHNT and CDR2 as YYREEE (reference sequence). The CDR3 is made up of 17 amino acids. The CDR3 loop is CASSLRGRTGNTGELFF. CDR3 in DNA: TGTGCCAGCAGCTTGCGTGGGCGGACGGGAAACACCGGGGAGCTGTTTTTT.

This clonotype was found many times. The V gene is TRBV3-1, the J gene TRBJ2-1; the D gene could be TRBD1 or TRBD2 (5 bases each). CDR3 size: 15 residues. CDR1 LGHDT and CDR2 YNNKEL come from the germline V gene (reference sequence). Trimming shortened V by 3 bases and J by 5 bases, and 14 bases separated the two germline ends. As DNA, the CDR3 is TGTGCCAGCAGCCAGGCCCTGGTGGGGGACAATGAGCAGTTCTTC. Protein product: CASSQALVGDNEQFF.

V and J are TRBV27 and TRBJ2-1, with a weak D call TRBD1 (5 bases). The length of the CDR3 is 16 residues. The V gene's germline CDR1 is MNHEY and CDR2 SMNVEV (reference sequence). V lost 0 bases, J lost 2 bases, and 11 bases lay in between. CDR3 nucleotides: TGTGCCAGCAGTTTATCCGCAGGGAACCCCTACAATGAGCAGTTCTTC. Amino acids: CASSLSAGNPYNEQFF.

The chain recombines TRBV28 with TRBJ2-1; 8 bases agree with TRBD2. V dropped 5 bases and J dropped 5; count of bases not matched to a gene: 11. The CDR3 has 16 residues. Germline CDR1 is MDHEN and CDR2 is SYDVKM. CDR3 protein: CASSPRAGVSDNEQFF. CDR3 sequence (DNA): TGTGCCAGCAGTCCCAGAGCGGGAGTATCTGACAATGAGCAGTTCTTC.

A few counts support this clonotype. V is TRBV10-2 and J is TRBJ2-5; the match to TRBD1 covers 8 bases. The CDR3 has 13 residues. V dropped 6 bases and J dropped 2; count of bases not matched to a gene: 2. From germline, CDR1 is WSHSY and CDR2 SAAADI. The CDR3 sequence: CASRWDRQETQYF. The CDR3 nucleotides read TGCGCCAGCAGATGGGACAGGCAAGAGACCCAGTACTTC.

This clonotype was picked up a small number of times. This chain links TRBV5-1 with TRBJ1-1; TRBD1 is a possible D gene (5 bases). Trimming pared 0 bases from V and 3 bases from J, leaving 15 bases between. Germline V gene lookup returns CDR1 SGHRS and CDR2 YFSETQ. This CDR3 region has 16 residues. CDR3 sequence (DNA): TGCGCCAGCAGCTTGGGCCACGGGGCTGACTACACTGAAGCTTTCTTT. This sequence encodes CASSLGHGADYTEAFF.

This clonotype was picked up many times. V is TRBV7-2 and J is TRBJ2-7; no clear D. Trimming cost V 5 bases and J 0 bases, with 17 bases left between them. CDR3 size: 16 residues. Germline lookup yields CDR1 SGHTA and CDR2 FQGNSA. The CDR3 DNA follows: TGTGCCAGCAGCCTTGCTACAGTTCCAAGCTCCTACGAGCAGTACTTC. It codes for CASSLATVPSSYEQYF. Filled out from reference TRBV7-2 and TRBJ2-7, the complete variable domain reads GAGVSQSPSNKVTEKGKDVELRCDPISGHTALYWYRQSLGQGLEFLIYFQGNSAPDKSGLPSDRFSAERTGGSVSTLTIQRTQQEDSAVYLCASSLATVPSSYEQYFGPGTRLTVT.